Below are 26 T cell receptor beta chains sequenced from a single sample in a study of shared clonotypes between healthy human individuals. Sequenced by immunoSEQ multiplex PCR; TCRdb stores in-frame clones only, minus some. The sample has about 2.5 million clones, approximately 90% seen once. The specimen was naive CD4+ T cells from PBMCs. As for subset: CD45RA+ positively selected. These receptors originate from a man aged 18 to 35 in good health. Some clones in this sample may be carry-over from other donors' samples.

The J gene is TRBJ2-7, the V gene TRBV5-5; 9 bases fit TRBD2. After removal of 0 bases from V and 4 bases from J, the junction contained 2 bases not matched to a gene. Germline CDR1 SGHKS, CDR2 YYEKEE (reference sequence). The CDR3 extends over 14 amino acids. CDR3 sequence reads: CASSLVAGGYEQYF. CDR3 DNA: TGTGCCAGCAGCTTGGTCGCGGGAGGGTACGAGCAGTACTTC.

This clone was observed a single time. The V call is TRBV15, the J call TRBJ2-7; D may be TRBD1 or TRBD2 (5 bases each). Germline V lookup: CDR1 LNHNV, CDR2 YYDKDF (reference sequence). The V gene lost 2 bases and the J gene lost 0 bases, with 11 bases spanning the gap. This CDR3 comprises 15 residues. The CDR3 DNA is TGTGCCACCAGCAGATTTGGGGGTCTCTCCTACGAGCAGTACTTC. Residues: CATSRFGGLSYEQYF.

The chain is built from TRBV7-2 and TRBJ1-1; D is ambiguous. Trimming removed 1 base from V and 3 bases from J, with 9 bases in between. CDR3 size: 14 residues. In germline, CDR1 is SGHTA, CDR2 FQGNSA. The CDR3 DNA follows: TGTGCCAGCAGCTTAGTGGGATTCCACACTGAAGCTTTCTTT. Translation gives CASSLVGFHTEAFF.

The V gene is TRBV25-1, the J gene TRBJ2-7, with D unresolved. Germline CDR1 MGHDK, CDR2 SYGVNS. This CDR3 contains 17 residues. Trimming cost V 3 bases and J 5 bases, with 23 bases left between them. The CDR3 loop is CASSDSPRWGVVDEQYF. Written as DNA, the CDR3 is TGTGCCAGCAGTGATTCCCCCCGTTGGGGTGTGGTGGACGAGCAGTACTTC.

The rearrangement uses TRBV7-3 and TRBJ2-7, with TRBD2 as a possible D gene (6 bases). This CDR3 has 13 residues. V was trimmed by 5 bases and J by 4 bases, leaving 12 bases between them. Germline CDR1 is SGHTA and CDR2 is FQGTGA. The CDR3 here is CASSRQRGYEQYF. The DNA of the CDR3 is TGTGCCAGCAGCCGACAACGGGGGTACGAGCAGTACTTC.

The chain's CDR3 is CASSPKQGGRGSPLHF. In DNA, the CDR3 is TGTGCCAGCAGCCCCAAACAGGGTGGCCGAGGATCACCCCTCCACTTT. The J gene is TRBJ1-6, the V gene TRBV7-9, with a tentative D call TRBD1 (6 bases). V was pared by 5 bases and J by 10 bases, with 21 bases between. The V gene's germline CDR1 is SEHNR and CDR2 FQNEAQ (reference sequence). The CDR3 consists of 16 residues.

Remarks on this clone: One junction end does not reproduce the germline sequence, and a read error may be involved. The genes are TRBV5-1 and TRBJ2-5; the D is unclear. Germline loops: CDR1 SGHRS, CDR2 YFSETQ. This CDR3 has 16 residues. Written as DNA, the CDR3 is TGCGCCAGCAGCTTTACTCGAGCCGTCTTCCAGGAGAACCAGTACTTC. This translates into CASSFTRAVFQENQYF.

In DNA, the CDR3 is TGTGCCAGTAGTATGCGCGGGGGGGGCTCCTACAATGAGCAGTTCTTC. It specifies CASSMRGGGSYNEQFF. The J gene is TRBJ2-1, the V gene TRBV19; 9 bases match TRBD2. CDR3 length: 16 residues. V was pared by 3 bases and J by 0 bases, with 3 bases of the junction left unmatched. The germline V gene encodes CDR1 LNHDA and CDR2 SQIVND (reference sequence).

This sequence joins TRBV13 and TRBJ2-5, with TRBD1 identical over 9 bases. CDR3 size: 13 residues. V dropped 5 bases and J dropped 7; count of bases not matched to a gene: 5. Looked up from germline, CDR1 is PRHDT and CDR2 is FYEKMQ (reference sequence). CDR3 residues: CASSTTGGATQYF. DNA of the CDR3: TGTGCCAGCAGCACTACAGGGGGCGCGACCCAGTACTTC.

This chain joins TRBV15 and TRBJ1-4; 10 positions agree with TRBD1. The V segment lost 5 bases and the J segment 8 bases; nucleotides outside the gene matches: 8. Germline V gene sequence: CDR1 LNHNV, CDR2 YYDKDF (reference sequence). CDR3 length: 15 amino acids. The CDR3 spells CATSPRRTGGEKLFF. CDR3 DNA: TGTGCCACCAGCCCGCGGAGGACAGGGGGGGAAAAACTGTTTTTT.

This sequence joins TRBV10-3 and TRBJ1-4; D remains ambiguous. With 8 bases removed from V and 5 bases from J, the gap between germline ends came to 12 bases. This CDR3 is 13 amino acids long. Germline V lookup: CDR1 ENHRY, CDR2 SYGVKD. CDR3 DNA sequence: TGTGCCATCTCGAGGGCCCCGAATGAAAAACTGTTTTTT. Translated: CAISRAPNEKLFF.

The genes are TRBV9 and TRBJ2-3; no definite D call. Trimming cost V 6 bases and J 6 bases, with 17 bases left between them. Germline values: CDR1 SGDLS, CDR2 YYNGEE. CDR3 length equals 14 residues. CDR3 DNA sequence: TGTGCCAGCAACCTAAGAGGCCGGCCGGATACGCAGTATTTT. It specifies CASNLRGRPDTQYF. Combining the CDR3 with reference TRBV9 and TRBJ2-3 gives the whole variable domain DSGVTQTPKHLITATGQRVTLRCSPRSGDLSVYWYQQSLDQGLQFLIQYYNGEERAKGNILERFSAQQFPDLHSELNLSSLELGDSALYFCASNLRGRPDTQYFGPGTRLTVL.

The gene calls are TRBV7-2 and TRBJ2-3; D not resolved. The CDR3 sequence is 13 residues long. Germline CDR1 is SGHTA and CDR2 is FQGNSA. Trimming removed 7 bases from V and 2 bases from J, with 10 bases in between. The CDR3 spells CASTPTPTDTQYF. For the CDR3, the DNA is TGTGCCAGCACTCCCACCCCCACAGATACGCAGTATTTT.

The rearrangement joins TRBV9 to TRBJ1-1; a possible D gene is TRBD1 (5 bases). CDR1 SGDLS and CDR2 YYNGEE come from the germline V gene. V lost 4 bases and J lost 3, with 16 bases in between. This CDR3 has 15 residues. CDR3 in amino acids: CASSPQPGTYTEAFF. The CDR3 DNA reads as TGTGCCAGCAGCCCGCAACCCGGGACGTACACTGAAGCTTTCTTT. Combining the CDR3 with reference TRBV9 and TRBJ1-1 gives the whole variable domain DSGVTQTPKHLITATGQRVTLRCSPRSGDLSVYWYQQSLDQGLQFLIQYYNGEERAKGNILERFSAQQFPDLHSELNLSSLELGDSALYFCASSPQPGTYTEAFFGQGTRLTVV.

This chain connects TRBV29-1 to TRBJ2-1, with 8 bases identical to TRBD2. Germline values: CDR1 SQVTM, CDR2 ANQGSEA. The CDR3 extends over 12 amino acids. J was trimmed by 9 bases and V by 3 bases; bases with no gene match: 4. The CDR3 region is CSVDRGGSEQFF. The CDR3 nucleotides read TGCAGCGTTGATCGGGGGGGGAGTGAGCAGTTCTTC.

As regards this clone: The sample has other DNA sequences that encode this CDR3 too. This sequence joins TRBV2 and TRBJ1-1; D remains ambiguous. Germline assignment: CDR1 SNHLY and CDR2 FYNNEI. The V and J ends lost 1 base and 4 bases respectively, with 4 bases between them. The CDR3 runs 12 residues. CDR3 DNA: TGTGCCAGCAGTGAAGAGGGCACTGAAGCTTTCTTT. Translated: CASSEEGTEAFF.

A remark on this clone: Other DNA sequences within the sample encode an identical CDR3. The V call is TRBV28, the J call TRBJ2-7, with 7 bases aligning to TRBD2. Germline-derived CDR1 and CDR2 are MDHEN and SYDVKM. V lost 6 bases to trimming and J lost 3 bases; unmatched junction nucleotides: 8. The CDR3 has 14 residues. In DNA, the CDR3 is TGTGCCAGCAGGGGAGGGACCCGGGGCTACGAGCAGTACTTC. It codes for CASRGGTRGYEQYF.

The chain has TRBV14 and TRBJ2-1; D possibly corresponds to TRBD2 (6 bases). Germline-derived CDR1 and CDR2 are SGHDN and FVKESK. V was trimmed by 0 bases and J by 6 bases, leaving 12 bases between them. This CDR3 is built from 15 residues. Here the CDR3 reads CASSQDTRDSNEQFF. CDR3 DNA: TGTGCCAGCAGCCAAGATACGCGGGACTCCAATGAGCAGTTCTTC.

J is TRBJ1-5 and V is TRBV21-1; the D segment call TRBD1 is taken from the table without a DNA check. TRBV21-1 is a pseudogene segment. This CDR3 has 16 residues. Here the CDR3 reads CASTKLQGFSNQPQHF. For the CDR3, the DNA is TGTGCCAGCACCAAACTACAGGGCTTTAGCAATCAGCCCCAGCATTTT.

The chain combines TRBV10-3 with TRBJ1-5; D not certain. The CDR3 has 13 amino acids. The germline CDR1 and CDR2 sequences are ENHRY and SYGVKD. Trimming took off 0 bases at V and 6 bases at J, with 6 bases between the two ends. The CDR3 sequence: CAISESWSQPQHF. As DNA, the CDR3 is TGTGCCATCAGTGAGTCTTGGAGTCAGCCCCAGCATTTT.

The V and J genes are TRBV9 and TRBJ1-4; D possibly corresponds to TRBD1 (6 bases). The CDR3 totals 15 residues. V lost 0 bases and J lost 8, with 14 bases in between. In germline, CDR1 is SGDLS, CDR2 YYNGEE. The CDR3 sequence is CASSVESGVGEKLFF. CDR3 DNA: TGTGCCAGCAGCGTAGAATCAGGGGTGGGCGAAAAACTGTTTTTT.

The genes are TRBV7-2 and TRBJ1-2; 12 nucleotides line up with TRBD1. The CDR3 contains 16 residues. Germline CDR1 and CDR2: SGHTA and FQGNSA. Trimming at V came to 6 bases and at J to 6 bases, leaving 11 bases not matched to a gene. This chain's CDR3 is CASRTGQGAGANGYTF. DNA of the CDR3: TGTGCCAGCAGGACGGGACAGGGGGCCGGGGCGAATGGCTACACCTTC.

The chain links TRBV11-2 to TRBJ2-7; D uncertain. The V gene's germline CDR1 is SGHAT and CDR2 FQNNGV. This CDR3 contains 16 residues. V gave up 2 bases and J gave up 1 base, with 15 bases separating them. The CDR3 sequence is CASSLWLSTISYEQYF. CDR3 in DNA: TGTGCCAGCAGCTTATGGCTTTCGACGATTTCCTACGAGCAGTACTTC.

Here the CDR3 reads CASSLDRISYEQYF. CDR3 bases: TGTGCCAGCAGCTTGGACAGGATCTCCTACGAGCAGTACTTC. This sequence joins TRBV5-6 and TRBJ2-7, with D perhaps TRBD1 (5 bases). V shed 0 bases and J shed 0 bases, with 7 bases lying between them. CDR1 and CDR2 (germline): SGHDT, YYEEEE. This CDR3 contains 14 residues.

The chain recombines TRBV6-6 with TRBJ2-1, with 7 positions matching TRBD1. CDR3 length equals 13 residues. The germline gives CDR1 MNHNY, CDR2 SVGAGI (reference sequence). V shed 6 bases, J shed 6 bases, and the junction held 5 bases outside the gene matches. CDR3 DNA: TGTGCCAGCAGGAACCCAGGGGGCAATGAGCAGTTCTTC. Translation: CASRNPGGNEQFF.

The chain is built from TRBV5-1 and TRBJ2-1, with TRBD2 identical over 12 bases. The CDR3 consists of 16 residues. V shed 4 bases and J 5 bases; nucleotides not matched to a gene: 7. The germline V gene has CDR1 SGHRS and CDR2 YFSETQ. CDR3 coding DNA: TGCGCCAGCAGCCCCCGGACTAGCGGGAAGAACAATGAGCAGTTCTTC. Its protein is CASSPRTSGKNNEQFF.